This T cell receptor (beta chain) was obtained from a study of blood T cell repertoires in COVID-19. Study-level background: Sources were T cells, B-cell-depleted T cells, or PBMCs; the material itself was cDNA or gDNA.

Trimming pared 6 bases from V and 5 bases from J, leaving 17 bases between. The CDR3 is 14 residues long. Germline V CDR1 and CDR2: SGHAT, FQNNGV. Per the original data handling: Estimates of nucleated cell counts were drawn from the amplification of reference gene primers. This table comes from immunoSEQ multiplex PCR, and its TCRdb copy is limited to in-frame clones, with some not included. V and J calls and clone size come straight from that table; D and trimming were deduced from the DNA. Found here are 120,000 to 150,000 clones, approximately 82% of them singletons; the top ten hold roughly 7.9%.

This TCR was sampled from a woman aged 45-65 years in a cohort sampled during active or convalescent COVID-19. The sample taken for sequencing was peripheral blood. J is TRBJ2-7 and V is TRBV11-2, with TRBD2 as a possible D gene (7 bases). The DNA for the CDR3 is TGTGCCAGCAGTTTCGGGGGGCGGAGAGACGAGCAGTACTTC. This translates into CASSFGGRRDEQYF.